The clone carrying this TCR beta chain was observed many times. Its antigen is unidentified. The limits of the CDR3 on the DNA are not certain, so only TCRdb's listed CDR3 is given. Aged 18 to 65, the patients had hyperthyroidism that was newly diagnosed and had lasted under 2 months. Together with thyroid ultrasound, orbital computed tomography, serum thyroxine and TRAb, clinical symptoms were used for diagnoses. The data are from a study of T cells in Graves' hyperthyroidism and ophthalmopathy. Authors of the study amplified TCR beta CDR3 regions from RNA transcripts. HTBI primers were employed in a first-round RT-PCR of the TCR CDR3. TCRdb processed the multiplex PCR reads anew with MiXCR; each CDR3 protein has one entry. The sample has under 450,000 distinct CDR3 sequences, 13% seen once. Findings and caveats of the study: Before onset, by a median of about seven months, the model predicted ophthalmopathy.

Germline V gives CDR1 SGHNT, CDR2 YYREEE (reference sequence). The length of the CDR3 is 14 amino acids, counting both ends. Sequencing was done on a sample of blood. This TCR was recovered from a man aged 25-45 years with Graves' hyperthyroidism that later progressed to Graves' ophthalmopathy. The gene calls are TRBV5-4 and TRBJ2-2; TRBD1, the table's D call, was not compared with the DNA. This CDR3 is CASSSLRRAGELFF.